One sample yielded the 22 T cell receptor beta chains listed below, sequenced in a study of beta chain features in type 1 diabetes. Notes on the study in general: Patients with Type 1 diabetes showed moderately but significantly shorter TCRB CDR3s in all four CD4+ subsets.

cDNA synthesis used the whole RNA isolate, giving expressed TCRB sequences. Produced via immunoSEQ multiplex PCR; TCRdb's table is partial and in-frame only. The sample contains hundreds of thousands of clones, over 13% of which appear only once. Their antigens are not known. The sequencing sample was made of naive CD4+ T cells from blood. These receptors were collected from a man aged 18 to 29 with type 1 diabetes.

The chain employs TRBV9 and TRBJ1-4; TRBD1 might be the D (5 bases). CDR3 length equals 14 residues. The germline gives CDR1 SGDLS, CDR2 YYNGEE. Trimming removed 1 base from V and 4 bases from J, with 8 bases in between. The CDR3 loop is CASSVQGVNEKLFF. CDR3 coding DNA: TGTGCCAGCAGCGTACAGGGCGTTAATGAAAAACTGTTTTTT.

The CDR3 bases are TGTGCCAGCAGCTTAGTGCGGTGGGACAGGGTGGCCACCGGGGAGCTGTTTTTT. Translation: CASSLVRWDRVATGELFF. The chain uses TRBV11-2 and TRBJ2-2, with 9 bases lining up with TRBD1. Germline V CDR1 and CDR2: SGHAT, FQNNGV. Unmatched junction bases numbered 10, after V lost 1 base and J lost 4 bases. The CDR3 runs 18 residues.

This clone has just a few counts. The J gene is TRBJ2-7, the V gene TRBV5-1, with 7 bases fitting TRBD2. Trimming removed 3 bases from V and 1 base from J; junction bases left unmatched: 10. The CDR3 is 16 residues long. The germline CDR1 and CDR2 sequences are SGHRS and YFSETQ. For the CDR3, the DNA is TGCGCCAGCAGCTCAGAGGCCGGGACTAATTCCTACGAGCAGTACTTC. Its translation is CASSSEAGTNSYEQYF.

This chain links TRBV7-9 with TRBJ2-3; D possibly corresponds to TRBD2 (6 bases). The length of the CDR3 is 15 residues. V dropped 2 bases and J dropped 0 bases, with 9 bases sitting between them. CDR1 and CDR2 (germline): SEHNR, FQNEAQ (reference sequence). Here the CDR3 DNA reads TGTGCCAGCAGCTTACGGGCGGGGAGCACAGATACGCAGTATTTT. This codes for CASSLRAGSTDTQYF.

The chain carries TRBV7-2 and TRBJ2-7; 10 positions match TRBD2. With V trimmed by 3 bases and J by 4 bases, 9 bases remained unmatched. Germline-derived CDR1 and CDR2 are SGHTA and FQGNSA. The CDR3 spans 16 residues. CDR3 region: CASSFNSGGNPYEQYF. DNA of the CDR3: TGTGCCAGCAGCTTTAATAGCGGGGGGAACCCGTACGAGCAGTACTTC.

This clone was seen a single time. The chain uses TRBV11-2 and TRBJ2-5, with D perhaps TRBD1 or TRBD2 (5 bases each). V was shortened by 5 bases and J by 0 bases, with 13 bases between the two germline ends. The CDR3 covers 15 residues. Looked up from germline, CDR1 is SGHAT and CDR2 is FQNNGV. The DNA for the CDR3 is TGTGCCAGCAGCCCCCGGACGGGACACCAAGAGACCCAGTACTTC. Translated: CASSPRTGHQETQYF. Complete variable domain (other parts from reference TRBV11-2 and TRBJ2-5): EAGVAQSPRYKIIEKRQSVAFWCNPISGHATLYWYQQILGQGPKLLIQFQNNGVVDDSQLPKDRFSAERLKGVDSTLKIQPAKLEDSAVYLCASSPRTGHQETQYFGPGTRLLVL.

This clone was seen more than once but under ten times. This chain uses TRBV4-3 with TRBJ2-1, with TRBD2 identical over 7 bases. Germline trimming cut 6 bases from V and 8 bases from J; bases unmatched to any gene: 25. This CDR3 region has 19 residues. Per germline, CDR1 LGHNA and CDR2 YSLEER. The CDR3 DNA reads as TGCGCCAGCAGGAGTACCGGGCCCGCAGCGGGGCGCTGGAATGATGAGCAGTTCTTC. Its protein product is CASRSTGPAAGRWNDEQFF.

The chain recombines TRBV5-4 with TRBJ2-3, with D hard to call. This CDR3 is built from 15 residues. Trimming took off 0 bases at V and 1 base at J, with 9 bases between the two ends. The germline V gene has CDR1 SGHNT and CDR2 YYREEE (reference sequence). The CDR3 sequence: CASSLDVGGTDTQYF. DNA of the CDR3: TGTGCCAGCAGCTTGGACGTCGGCGGCACAGATACGCAGTATTTT. The full variable domain, in which reference TRBV5-4 and TRBJ2-3 provide the parts outside the CDR3, is ETGVTQSPTHLIKTRGQQVTLRCSSQSGHNTVSWYQQALGQGPQFIFQYYREEENGRGNFPPRFSGLQFPNYSSELNVNALELDDSALYLCASSLDVGGTDTQYFGPGTRLTVL.

The sample holds a few counts of this clone. The chain joins TRBV25-1 to TRBJ1-1, with D tentatively TRBD1 (5 bases). The CDR3 totals 11 residues. Looked up from germline, CDR1 is MGHDK and CDR2 is SYGVNS. V was clipped by 9 bases and J by 4 bases, with 9 bases between them. This CDR3 reads CASLGGTEAFF. The CDR3 bases are TGTGCCAGTCTGGGGGGCACTGAAGCTTTCTTT.

The chain has TRBV30 and TRBJ2-7; TRBD1 matches 8 bases. J was trimmed by 3 bases and V by 4 bases; bases with no gene match: 8. Germline assignment: CDR1 GTSNPN and CDR2 SVGIG (reference sequence). The CDR3 extends over 14 amino acids. The CDR3 bases are TGTGCCTGGACCGGACAGGGACCCTTCTACGAGCAGTACTTC. It codes for CAWTGQGPFYEQYF.

This clone has only one observation. J is TRBJ2-7 and V is TRBV19, with D tentatively TRBD2 (6 bases). Germline loops: CDR1 LNHDA, CDR2 SQIVND (reference sequence). Trimming left V 0 bases short and J 4 bases short, with 22 bases between. There are 18 residues in the CDR3. CDR3 DNA sequence: TGTGCCAGTAGTATAGATCCCCCTGGATCGGCGGGGAATTACGAGCAGTACTTC. This sequence encodes CASSIDPPGSAGNYEQYF.

V is TRBV9 and J is TRBJ2-1; D is unclear. The CDR3 is 15 amino acids. Trimming stripped 3 bases from V and 0 bases from J, with 10 bases between. Germline values: CDR1 SGDLS, CDR2 YYNGEE. The DNA of the CDR3 is TGTGCCAGCAGCGCCGCCGGAAGCTCCTACAATGAGCAGTTCTTC. This codes for CASSAAGSSYNEQFF. Complete variable domain (other parts from reference TRBV9 and TRBJ2-1): DSGVTQTPKHLITATGQRVTLRCSPRSGDLSVYWYQQSLDQGLQFLIQYYNGEERAKGNILERFSAQQFPDLHSELNLSSLELGDSALYFCASSAAGSSYNEQFFGPGTRLTVL.

About this clone itself: The same CDR3 is also encoded by other DNA sequences in this sample. This rearrangement joins TRBV30 to TRBJ1-1; the D gene is possibly TRBD1 (5 bases). Germline CDR1 and CDR2: GTSNPN and SVGIG (reference sequence). The CDR3 is 13 amino acids. V was shortened by 3 bases and J by 10 bases, with 18 bases between the two germline ends. DNA of the CDR3: TGTGCCTGGAGGCGGCCGGGGGGTGGATCAGCTTTCTTT. Its translation: CAWRRPGGGSAFF.

The CDR3 is CASSYVLLYGYTF. CDR3 nucleotide sequence: TGTGCCAGCAGTTACGTACTTCTCTATGGCTACACCTTC. V gene TRBV6-6 combines with J gene TRBJ1-2; D unresolved. Germline loops: CDR1 MNHNY, CDR2 SVGAGI (reference sequence). The CDR3 totals 13 residues. The V end was cut by 2 bases, the J end by 4 bases, with 8 bases between.

The CDR3 sequence is CASSLELGGGDTQYF. CDR3 nucleotides: TGCGCCAGCAGCTTGGAACTAGGAGGTGGGGATACGCAGTATTTT. The chain has TRBV5-1 and TRBJ2-3, with D possibly TRBD2 on 5 matching bases. This CDR3 comprises 15 residues. V was shortened by 0 bases and J by 6 bases, with 14 bases between the two germline ends. CDR1 and CDR2 (germline): SGHRS, YFSETQ. The full variable domain, rest sourced from reference TRBV5-1 and TRBJ2-3, is KAGVTQTPRYLIKTRGQQVTLSCSPISGHRSVSWYQQTPGQGLQFLFEYFSETQRNKGNFPGRFSGRQFSNSRSEMNVSTLELGDSALYLCASSLELGGGDTQYFGPGTRLTVL.

CDR3 loop: CASTQESGSSNEQFF. As DNA, the CDR3 is TGTGCCAGTACCCAGGAAAGCGGGAGCTCGAATGAGCAGTTCTTC. This rearrangement joins TRBV19 to TRBJ2-1; TRBD2 aligns across 8 bases. Per the germline V gene, CDR1 is LNHDA and CDR2 is SQIVND (reference sequence). With 7 bases clipped from V and 7 bases from J, the junction kept 12 bases outside the gene matches. This CDR3 comprises 15 residues.

The chain has TRBV5-6 and TRBJ2-1; tentative D call: TRBD2 (6 bases). This CDR3 region has 15 residues. Trimming took off 3 bases at V and 7 bases at J, with 17 bases between the two ends. CDR1 is SGHDT, CDR2 YYEEEE, per germline. The DNA of the CDR3 is TGTGCCAGCAGCTCCGTAGGAGGGTTTGGGAATGAGCAGTTCTTC. It codes for CASSSVGGFGNEQFF.

This clone was picked up a small number of times. V usage is TRBV7-9 and J usage is TRBJ1-1; 7 nucleotides align to TRBD1. The CDR3 has 15 amino acids. Germline V gives CDR1 SEHNR, CDR2 FQNEAQ (reference sequence). J lost 0 bases, V lost 6 bases, and 7 bases had no gene match. The CDR3 reads CASRFDRAVNTEAFF. Here the CDR3 DNA reads TGTGCCAGCAGGTTTGACAGGGCAGTGAACACTGAAGCTTTCTTT.

A word on this clone: The sample carries other DNA sequences with the same CDR3. The chain is built from TRBV30 and TRBJ2-7, with 7 positions matching TRBD2. Germline CDR1 reads GTSNPN; CDR2 reads SVGIG (reference sequence). The junction had 2 bases not matched to a gene; V was cut back by 4 bases and J by 2 bases. The CDR3 is 12 amino acids. CDR3: CAWKAGTYEQYF. The CDR3 nucleotides are TGTGCCTGGAAAGCGGGAACCTACGAGCAGTACTTC.

This clone was observed a handful of times. V usage is TRBV6-1 and J usage is TRBJ2-5; D is uncertain. Trimming removed 0 bases at V and 1 base at J, with 21 bases between. Germline V gives CDR1 MNHNS, CDR2 SASEGT. This CDR3 spans 19 amino acids. CDR3 coding DNA: TGTGCCAGCAGTGAAGCCACTCGAACCCCCGCGACTGGCCAAGAGACCCAGTACTTC. Residues: CASSEATRTPATGQETQYF.

This clone was recorded a few times. The DNA for the CDR3 is TGTGCCAGCAGCTCCGGACAGAACAATTACTACGAGCAGTACTTC. Translating it yields CASSSGQNNYYEQYF. The V gene is TRBV28, the J gene TRBJ2-7, with a weak D call TRBD1 (6 bases). The V gene's germline CDR1 is MDHEN and CDR2 SYDVKM. The CDR3 runs to 15 residues. V was cut by 6 bases and J by 3 bases, with 18 bases left in between.

The chain carries TRBV7-2 and TRBJ1-1; D might be TRBD1 (6 bases). The CDR3 sequence is 12 residues long. Germline assignment: CDR1 SGHTA and CDR2 FQGNSA. Between the trimmed V and J ends, which lost 5 bases and 10 bases, there was a span of 14 bases. The CDR3 coding sequence is TGTGCCAGCAGCCCGACAGGTGAAAGAGCTTTCTTT. Protein: CASSPTGERAFF.